This record concerns one TCR beta chain sequence. These data originate in a study of blood T cell repertoires in COVID-19. This CDR3 comprises 16 residues. Followed over time, Seattle patients had been enrolled while infection was active. In the original processing: Reference gene primer amplification in the assay estimated nucleated cell counts. The table came from immunoSEQ multiplex PCR; TCRdb's copy has only in-frame clones and leaves some out. V and J calls and clone size are given by that table; D and trimming were obtained from the DNA. The table records roughly 140,000 clones, approximately 83% of them present only once.

This TCR was recovered from a woman aged 55 to 70 with COVID-19, enrolled during active disease. The sequencing sample was made of peripheral blood. The rearrangement uses TRBV21-1 and TRBJ1-4; the table's D call TRBD1 went unverified against the DNA. TRBV21-1 is marked as a pseudogene. As DNA, the CDR3 is TGTGCCAGCAGCAAAGTAGGGGGAGCAACTAATGAAAAACTGTTTTTT. Encoded protein: CASSKVGGATNEKLFF.